One sample yielded the 28 T cell receptor beta chains listed below, sequenced in a study of spatial heterogeneity in lung cancer (dated by TCRdb to between 2018 and 2021). These receptors have no known antigen. Receptor libraries were prepared by 5' RACE. Instrument used: NextSeq 500. Using fastp at Q25 and MiXCR, TCRdb reprocessed the public reads and kept productive beta chains. Entries that share a CDR3 protein sequence are merged under the most common genes and DNA. The sample records 20,000 to 25,000 distinct CDR3 sequences, 8% to 10% of which are singletons. The top ten clones comprise approximately 8% of the sample. The paper as a whole reports these results and caveats: The number of expanded intratumoral alpha and beta TCRs correlated with the tumor nonsynonymous mutation count.

In light of the paper, this sample's time point label describes: sample taken at primary tumor resection. The sequences come from lung tumor tissue, collected at surgery. Source of these receptors: a male donor with early-stage non-small cell lung cancer.

This sequence joins TRBV7-8 and TRBJ2-1; TRBD2 agrees at 10 bases. The CDR3 has 15 amino acids. The junction had 4 bases not matched to a gene; V was cut back by 3 bases and J by 5 bases. Germline V gene lookup returns CDR1 SGHVS and CDR2 FQNEAQ. DNA for the CDR3: TGTGCCAGCAGCTTTAGCGGGAGGATCAACAATGAGCAGTTCTTC. This gives the protein CASSFSGRINNEQFF.

This clonotype has ten or more counts. The chain carries TRBV29-1 and TRBJ2-4, with a weak D call TRBD2 (5 bases). CDR1 and CDR2 (germline): SQVTM, ANQGSEA. The ends were cut back, 7 bases at V and 2 bases at J, with 12 bases in the middle. This CDR3 is 13 amino acids long. The CDR3: CSALSGPKNIQYF. CDR3 nucleotides: TGCAGCGCCCTCAGCGGTCCCAAAAACATTCAGTACTTC.

This clonotype was found many times. V usage is TRBV6-1 and J usage is TRBJ2-3; D could derive from TRBD1 or TRBD2 (5 bases each). Germline V gene lookup returns CDR1 MNHNS and CDR2 SASEGT. The CDR3 has 15 amino acids. V lost 2 bases and J lost 2, with 11 bases in between. The CDR3 DNA follows: TGTGCCAGCAGTGAAAGTTGGGACCACACAGATACGCAGTATTTT. Amino acids: CASSESWDHTDTQYF.

In its sample, this clonotype was seen many times. The chain couples TRBV29-1 to TRBJ2-1; tentatively, D is TRBD1 or TRBD2 (5 bases each). Germline V CDR1 and CDR2: SQVTM, ANQGSEA. The CDR3 contains 12 residues. Trimming shortened V by 7 bases and J by 3 bases, and 10 bases separated the two germline ends. The CDR3 DNA reads as TGCAGCGCAGGGACCTACTACAATGAGCAGTTCTTC. Amino acids: CSAGTYYNEQFF.

This clonotype showed up just a few times. The J gene is TRBJ2-7, the V gene TRBV7-2; 8 positions agree with TRBD1. Per the germline V gene, CDR1 is SGHTA and CDR2 is FQGNSA. V shed 5 bases, J shed 0 bases, and the junction held 6 bases outside the gene matches. The CDR3 is 15 residues long. In nucleotides, the CDR3 is TGTGCCAGCAGCGTACGGGACAGGAGCTCCTACGAGCAGTACTTC. It is translated as CASSVRDRSSYEQYF.

V usage is TRBV6-6 and J usage is TRBJ2-7; 9 nucleotides align to TRBD1. The J segment lost 2 bases and the V segment lost 4 bases, leaving 9 bases of the junction unmatched. The V gene's germline CDR1 is MNHNY and CDR2 SVGAGI (reference sequence). This CDR3 is built from 16 residues. The CDR3 reads CASSSPRQGGTYEQYF. The CDR3 bases are TGTGCCAGCAGTTCCCCCCGACAGGGGGGGACCTACGAGCAGTACTTC.

This clonotype was recorded many times. The rearrangement links TRBV5-4 to TRBJ2-2; tentative D call: TRBD1 (6 bases). The CDR3 extends over 15 amino acids. Germline lookup yields CDR1 SGHNT and CDR2 YYREEE (reference sequence). The germline V and J ends were trimmed by 4 bases and 7 bases, with 17 bases remaining between them. Here the CDR3 reads CASSPGQGWSGELFF. CDR3 sequence (DNA): TGTGCCAGCAGCCCGGGGCAGGGGTGGAGCGGGGAGCTGTTTTTT.

Only a few counts were recorded for this clonotype. J is TRBJ1-2 and V is TRBV7-9; D is unresolved. V shed 2 bases and J shed 0 bases, with 13 bases lying between them. The germline V gene has CDR1 SEHNR and CDR2 FQNEAQ (reference sequence). The CDR3 consists of 16 residues. The DNA of the CDR3 is TGTGCCAGCAGCTTACTTCGGAATCTAGCTAACTATGGCTACACCTTC. Amino acid sequence: CASSLLRNLANYGYTF. The full variable domain, in which reference TRBV7-9 and TRBJ1-2 provide the parts outside the CDR3, is DTGVSQNPRHKITKRGQNVTFRCDPISEHNRLYWYRQTLGQGPEFLTYFQNEAQLEKSRLLSDRFSAERPKGSFSTLEIQRTEQGDSAMYLCASSLLRNLANYGYTFGSGTRLTVV.

The table lists this clonotype with many counts. The chain is built from TRBV4-3 and TRBJ2-2; D not certain. CDR1 is LGHNA, CDR2 YSLEER, per germline. The ends were cut back, 3 bases at V and 4 bases at J, with 9 bases in the middle. The CDR3 consists of 14 residues. The CDR3 DNA reads as TGCGCCAGCAGCCAGGGCCCGGCCACCGGGGAGCTGTTTTTT. Encoded protein: CASSQGPATGELFF.

This clonotype came up many times. V gene TRBV4-1 combines with J gene TRBJ2-1, with 12 bases aligning to TRBD2. The CDR3 is made up of 17 amino acids. Germline V gene data show CDR1 as MGHRA and CDR2 as YSYEKL. Trimming removed 1 base from V and 4 bases from J; junction bases left unmatched: 5. The CDR3 bases are TGCGCCAGCAGCCAAGTTGGCACTAGCGGGAGGTACAATGAGCAGTTCTTC. Translating it yields CASSQVGTSGRYNEQFF.

This clonotype has only a few counts. The chain uses TRBV10-3 and TRBJ1-1, with D uncertain. This CDR3 has 12 amino acids. The germline V gene encodes CDR1 ENHRY and CDR2 SYGVKD. V was trimmed by 5 bases and J by 3 bases, leaving 7 bases between them. The CDR3: CAISSWDTEAFF. The CDR3 coding sequence is TGTGCCATCAGTAGTTGGGACACTGAAGCTTTCTTT.

V gene TRBV7-9 combines with J gene TRBJ2-3; D is ambiguous. CDR1 and CDR2 (germline): SEHNR, FQNEAQ (reference sequence). Trimming removed 1 base at V and 7 bases at J, with 3 bases between. The length of the CDR3 is 11 residues. CDR3 amino acids: CASSLENTQYF. CDR3 bases: TGTGCCAGCAGCTTAGAAAATACGCAGTATTTT.

In its sample, this clonotype was seen many times. The V call is TRBV7-9, the J call TRBJ1-2; D might be TRBD1 (5 bases). This CDR3 comprises 15 residues. Trimming pared 1 base from V and 2 bases from J, leaving 11 bases between. Germline V gene sequence: CDR1 SEHNR, CDR2 FQNEAQ (reference sequence). The DNA for the CDR3 is TGTGCCAGCAGCTTAGGGGGACTCTCCAACTATGGCTACACCTTC. Residues: CASSLGGLSNYGYTF.

This clonotype was counted at least ten times. V gene TRBV19 combines with J gene TRBJ2-2; possible D gene TRBD1, 5 bases. There are 16 residues in the CDR3. The germline CDR1 and CDR2 sequences are LNHDA and SQIVND (reference sequence). The V gene lost 6 bases and the J gene lost 3 bases, with 17 bases spanning the gap. In DNA form, the CDR3 reads TGTGCCAGTAGGTGGTACGGGCAGGGTGACACCGGGGAGCTGTTTTTT. Its protein product is CASRWYGQGDTGELFF.

This clonotype has just a few counts. The chain joins TRBV28 to TRBJ2-3; a weak D match, TRBD1 (6 bases). V gave up 5 bases and J gave up 4 bases, with 13 bases separating them. The CDR3 spans 14 residues. The germline gives CDR1 MDHEN, CDR2 SYDVKM. The CDR3 DNA follows: TGTGCCAGCAGTCTGGGGACAAGGCCAGATACGCAGTATTTT. Protein sequence: CASSLGTRPDTQYF.

This clonotype was counted at least ten times. The chain links TRBV10-3 to TRBJ2-5; 8 nucleotides match TRBD2. CDR3 length: 13 residues. Germline-derived CDR1 and CDR2 are ENHRY and SYGVKD. The junction had 3 bases not matched to a gene; V was cut back by 6 bases and J by 3 bases. CDR3 region: CAIRPGGEETQYF. The CDR3 DNA reads as TGTGCCATCAGGCCCGGGGGGGAAGAGACCCAGTACTTC.

This rearrangement joins TRBV6-5 to TRBJ2-4; D is unresolved. Trimming removed 6 bases at V and 6 bases at J, with 15 bases between. Germline V gives CDR1 MNHEY, CDR2 SVGAGI. The CDR3 runs to 14 residues. Here the CDR3 reads CASSPLTGGNIQYF. In DNA form, the CDR3 reads TGTGCCAGCAGCCCCCTTACGGGTGGAAACATTCAGTACTTC.

J is TRBJ2-7 and V is TRBV7-9, with 12 bases aligning to TRBD2. Germline assignment: CDR1 SEHNR and CDR2 FQNEAQ (reference sequence). This CDR3 is 15 amino acids long. V lost 8 bases, J lost 5 bases, and 10 bases stayed unmatched. CDR3 sequence reads: CASHTATSGSNEQYF. DNA of the CDR3: TGTGCCAGCCACACGGCGACTAGCGGGAGCAACGAGCAGTACTTC.

This clonotype is judged medium-sized. The genes are TRBV20-1 and TRBJ2-4; D is unclear. The CDR3 has 16 amino acids. V was clipped by 5 bases and J by 0 bases, with 17 bases between them. Germline loops: CDR1 DFQATT, CDR2 SNEGSKA (reference sequence). The CDR3, as DNA: TGCAGTGCTGAAAACTCAGTGGCTCTAGCCAAAAACATTCAGTACTTC. This gives the protein CSAENSVALAKNIQYF.

V usage is TRBV12-3 or TRBV12-4 and J usage is TRBJ1-1; 7 bases map to TRBD1. The CDR3 covers 14 residues. V shed 6 bases and J 1 base; nucleotides not matched to a gene: 5. The CDR3 coding sequence is TGTGCCAGCAGCGGACAGGAAGGGAACACTGAAGCTTTCTTT. Protein product: CASSGQEGNTEAFF.

This clonotype was recorded many times. This chain uses TRBV1 with TRBJ2-1. TRBV1 is annotated as a pseudogene. The CDR3 loop spans 19 amino acids. The CDR3, as DNA: TGCACCAGCAGCCAAGATCCCGCACCATCCAGGGGCTCCTACAATGAGCAGTTCTTC. Its protein is CTSSQDPAPSRGSYNEQFF.

This clonotype has at least ten counts. This chain connects TRBV28 to TRBJ2-1; D unresolved. V lost 1 base to trimming and J lost 5 bases, with 9 bases between them. The germline CDR1 and CDR2 sequences are MDHEN and SYDVKM. The CDR3 is 14 residues long. In nucleotides, the CDR3 is TGTGCCAGCAGTTTATCCGACACCAACAATGAGCAGTTCTTC. Protein: CASSLSDTNNEQFF.

The table lists this clonotype with a few counts. The gene calls are TRBV12-3 or TRBV12-4 and TRBJ1-6, with a tentative D call TRBD1 (6 bases). V was pared by 6 bases and J by 9 bases, with 21 bases between. The CDR3 spans 16 residues. The CDR3 DNA reads TGTGCCAGCAGCCCCCGGGGGGGCTTCGGGTTTTCACCCCTCCACTTT. Translated, it gives CASSPRGGFGFSPLHF.

This clonotype was detected many times. The chain combines TRBV19 with TRBJ1-5, with TRBD1 as a possible D gene (5 bases). Germline-derived CDR1 and CDR2 are LNHDA and SQIVND (reference sequence). The V end was cut by 6 bases, the J end by 1 base, with 7 bases between. The length of the CDR3 is 13 residues. As DNA, the CDR3 is TGTGCCAGTAGCCGACAGAGCAATCAGCCCCAGCATTTT. The encoded protein is CASSRQSNQPQHF.

This clonotype was counted only a few times. This chain uses TRBV11-2 with TRBJ2-7, with D uncertain. The CDR3 has 19 amino acids. Germline V gene lookup returns CDR1 SGHAT and CDR2 FQNNGV. Trimming shortened V by 0 bases and J by 2 bases, and 23 bases separated the two germline ends. CDR3 amino acids: CASSLDLILSPGVPYEQYF. Here the CDR3 DNA reads TGTGCCAGCAGCTTAGATCTCATTTTGAGCCCAGGTGTTCCCTACGAGCAGTACTTC.

This clonotype was counted a few times. The chain has TRBV7-2 and TRBJ2-1; D gene ambiguous. The germline V gene encodes CDR1 SGHTA and CDR2 FQGNSA. The ends were cut back, 3 bases at V and 3 bases at J, with 9 bases in the middle. The CDR3 sequence is 14 residues long. The CDR3 is CASSFSRDYNEQFF. DNA for the CDR3: TGTGCCAGCAGCTTCTCACGCGACTACAATGAGCAGTTCTTC. The full variable domain, completed using reference TRBV7-2 and TRBJ2-1, is GAGVSQSPSNKVTEKGKDVELRCDPISGHTALYWYRQSLGQGLEFLIYFQGNSAPDKSGLPSDRFSAERTGGSVSTLTIQRTQQEDSAVYLCASSFSRDYNEQFFGPGTRLTVL.

The rearrangement links TRBV5-1 to TRBJ2-5; D possibly matches TRBD1 or TRBD2 (6 bases each). Germline CDR1 and CDR2: SGHRS and YFSETQ. The CDR3 is 13 residues long. Trimming stripped 3 bases from V and 4 bases from J, with 10 bases between. The CDR3 is CASSSGGAETQYF. CDR3 in DNA: TGCGCCAGCAGCTCCGGGGGCGCAGAGACCCAGTACTTC. The whole variable domain, filled in from reference TRBV5-1 and TRBJ2-5, reads KAGVTQTPRYLIKTRGQQVTLSCSPISGHRSVSWYQQTPGQGLQFLFEYFSETQRNKGNFPGRFSGRQFSNSRSEMNVSTLELGDSALYLCASSSGGAETQYFGPGTRLLVL.

This clonotype was counted many times. The rearrangement uses TRBV5-1 and TRBJ2-5; the match to TRBD1 covers 12 bases. The V segment lost 4 bases and the J segment 5 bases; nucleotides outside the gene matches: 6. Per the germline V gene, CDR1 is SGHRS and CDR2 is YFSETQ. CDR3 size: 15 residues. This CDR3 is CASSPGTGGVETQYF. For the CDR3, the DNA is TGCGCCAGCAGCCCCGGGACAGGGGGCGTTGAGACCCAGTACTTC. Looking up the rest from reference TRBV5-1 and TRBJ2-5 gives the full variable domain: KAGVTQTPRYLIKTRGQQVTLSCSPISGHRSVSWYQQTPGQGLQFLFEYFSETQRNKGNFPGRFSGRQFSNSRSEMNVSTLELGDSALYLCASSPGTGGVETQYFGPGTRLLVL.